This T cell receptor (beta chain) was identified during a study of blood T cells in healthy people across ages. Study-level points and caveats: Age showed a roughly linear inverse relationship with TCR beta diversity per million T cells. The study lacked donor CMV status, which possibly confounded expanded clonotype changes.

The length of the CDR3 is 15 residues. Trimming removed 2 bases at V and 6 bases at J, with 17 bases between. Per the germline V gene, CDR1 is PRHDT and CDR2 is FYEKMQ (reference sequence). Points on this clonotype: Its antigen remains unidentified.

The authors ran a second PCR of about 6 to 11 cycles using a sample-barcoded 5' primer and a J-beta primer mix. TCRdb re-called the 5' RACE reads with MiXCR, one entry per CDR3 protein. The sample has 790,000 or so distinct CDR3 sequences, more than 50% seen once. This TCR derives from a man aged 35 to 55 in good health. The J gene is TRBJ2-7, the V gene TRBV13; D is perhaps TRBD1 (6 bases). The sequenced material came from blood. CDR3 DNA: TGTGCCAGCAGCTTAATGGGGGCAGGGGACGGCGAGCAGTACTTC. This gives the protein CASSLMGAGDGEQYF.